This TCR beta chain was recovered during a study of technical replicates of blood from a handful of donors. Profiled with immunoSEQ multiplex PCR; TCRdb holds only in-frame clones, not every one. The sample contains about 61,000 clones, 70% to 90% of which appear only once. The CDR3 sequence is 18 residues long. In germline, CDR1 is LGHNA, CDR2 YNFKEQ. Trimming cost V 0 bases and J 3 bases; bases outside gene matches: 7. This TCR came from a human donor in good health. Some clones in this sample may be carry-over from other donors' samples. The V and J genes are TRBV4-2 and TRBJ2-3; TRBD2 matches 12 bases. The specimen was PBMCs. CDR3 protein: CASSQDGLAGYLTDTQYF. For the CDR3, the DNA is TGTGCCAGCAGCCAAGACGGACTAGCGGGATATCTGACAGATACGCAGTATTTT.